This T cell receptor (beta chain) was obtained from a study of T-cell reconstitution after alpha-beta-depleted transplantation in children. Regarding the study as a whole: The study reportedly traced alpha-beta T cells about two months after transplant to several hundred expanded graft clones. It was newly produced T cells that mostly accounted for T-cell counts and diversity one year after transplant.

Construction of the TCRbeta library involved unique molecular identifiers. TCRdb analysed the PCR reads with MiXCR anew, one entry per CDR3 protein. This sample has about 32,000 distinct CDR3 sequences, with roughly 6.7% found just once. The V end lost 2 bases, the J end lost 2 bases, and 13 bases lay between the germline ends. The germline V gene has CDR1 SEHNR and CDR2 FQNEAQ (reference sequence). CDR3 length: 16 amino acids. This clonotype was detected ten times or more. No antigen is known for it. This material consisted of peripheral blood, taken 60 days after TCRalphabeta/CD19-depleted stem cell transplant. The sequence was collected from a child in the first two years of life who had a stem cell transplant for acute myeloid leukemia, so the T cells may come from the graft donor. The chain is built from TRBV7-9 and TRBJ1-5; D is undetermined. DNA for the CDR3: TGTGCCAGCAGCTTAACGGGTTGGGAACGCAATCAGCCCCAGCATTTT. Translating gives CASSLTGWERNQPQHF.